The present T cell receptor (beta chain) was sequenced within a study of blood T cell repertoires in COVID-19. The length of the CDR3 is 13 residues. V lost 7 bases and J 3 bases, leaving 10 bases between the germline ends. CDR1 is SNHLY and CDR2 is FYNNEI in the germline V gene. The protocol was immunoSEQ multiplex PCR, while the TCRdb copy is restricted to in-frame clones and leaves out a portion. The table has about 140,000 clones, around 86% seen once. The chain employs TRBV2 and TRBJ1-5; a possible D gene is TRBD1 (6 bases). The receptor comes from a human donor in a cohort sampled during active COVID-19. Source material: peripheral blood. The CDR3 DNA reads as TGTGCCAGCACGGCAGGGGCCAATCAGCCCCAGCATTTT. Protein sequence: CASTAGANQPQHF. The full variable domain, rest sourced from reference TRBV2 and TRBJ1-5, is EPEVTQTPSHQVTQMGQEVILRCVPISNHLYFYWYRQILGQKVEFLVSFYNNEISEKSEIFDDQFSVERPDGSNFTLKIRSTKLEDSAMYFCASTAGANQPQHFGDGTRLSIL.